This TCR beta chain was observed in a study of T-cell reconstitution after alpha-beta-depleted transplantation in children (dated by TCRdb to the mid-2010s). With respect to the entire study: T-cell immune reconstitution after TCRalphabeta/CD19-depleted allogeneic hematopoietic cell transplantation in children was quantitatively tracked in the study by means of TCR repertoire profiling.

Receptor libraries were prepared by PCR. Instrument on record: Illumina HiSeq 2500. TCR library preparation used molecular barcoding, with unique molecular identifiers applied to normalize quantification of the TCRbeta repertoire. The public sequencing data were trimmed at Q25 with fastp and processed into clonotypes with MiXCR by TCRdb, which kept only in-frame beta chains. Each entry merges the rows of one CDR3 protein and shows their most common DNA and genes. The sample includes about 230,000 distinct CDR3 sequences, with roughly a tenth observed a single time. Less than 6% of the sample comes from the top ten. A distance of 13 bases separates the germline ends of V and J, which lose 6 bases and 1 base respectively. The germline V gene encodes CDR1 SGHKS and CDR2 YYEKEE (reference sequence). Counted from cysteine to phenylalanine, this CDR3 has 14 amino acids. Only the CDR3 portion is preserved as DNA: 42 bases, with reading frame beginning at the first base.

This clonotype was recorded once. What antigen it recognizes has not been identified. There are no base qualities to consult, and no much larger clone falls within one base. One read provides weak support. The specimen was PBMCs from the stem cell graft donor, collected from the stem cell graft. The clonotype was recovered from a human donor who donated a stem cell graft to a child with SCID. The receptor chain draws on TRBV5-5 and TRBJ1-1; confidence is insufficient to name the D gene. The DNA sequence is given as TGTGCCAGCAAAGTTTCCTGGGGGAACACTGAAGCTTTCTTT. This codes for CASKVSWGNTEAFF.